Below are 2 T cell receptor beta chains sequenced from a single sample in a study of radiotherapy plus CTLA-4 blockade in lung cancer. Using immunoSEQ multiplex PCR, the repertoire was profiled, and TCRdb retains in-frame clones only, with some absent. Among 80,000 or so clones listed, around 78% were seen once. The sequenced sample was peripheral blood, obtained from a patient treated with radiotherapy plus ipilimumab. The receptors come from a human donor with non-small cell lung cancer who had a partial response to radiotherapy plus ipilimumab. Some clones in this sample may be carry-over from other donors' samples.

The CDR3 protein is CASSLTAGGYNEQFF. CDR3 DNA: TGCGCCAGCAGCTTAACAGCGGGAGGTTACAATGAGCAGTTCTTC. V gene TRBV5-1 combines with J gene TRBJ2-1, with TRBD2 matching 9 bases. With V trimmed by 2 bases and J by 4 bases, 4 bases remained unmatched. CDR3 length: 15 amino acids. Per the germline V gene, CDR1 is SGHRS and CDR2 is YFSETQ.

The chain couples TRBV7-3 to TRBJ1-4, with 12 positions matching TRBD1. CDR1 SGHTA and CDR2 FQGTGA come from the germline V gene. V trimming: 7 bases; J trimming: 2 bases; junction bases outside the gene matches: 8. The length of the CDR3 is 17 residues. DNA for the CDR3: TGTGCCAGCACACGGGACAGGGGGCAGTGGACTAATGAAAAACTGTTTTTT. Translating it yields CASTRDRGQWTNEKLFF.